This is a list of T cell receptor beta chains from one sample in a study of blood T cells in healthy people across ages. TCRdb called the 5' RACE reads again in MiXCR, with one record for every CDR3 protein. This table has 710,000 or so distinct CDR3 sequences, approximately 31% appearing once. What was sequenced was blood. These TCRs come from a woman of 80 years or more in good health. CDR3s include the opening cysteine and the closing phenylalanine or tryptophan. The D gene is left open where the match is weak. Part of the rows lack a size; the others show once, few, many or a class for expanded clones.

V gene: TRBV3-1
CDR3 length: 15
J gene: TRBJ2-7
D gene: TRBD2
clone size: NA
CDR3 DNA: TGTGCCAGCAGCCAAGCTAGCGGAGTCTCCTACGAGCAGTACTTC
CDR3 protein: CASSQASGVSYEQYF

V gene: TRBV7-2
CDR3 length: 15
J gene: TRBJ1-6
D gene: NA
clone size: NA
CDR3 DNA: TGTGCCAGCAGCTTAGCGGCAGGGTGGGGTTCACCCCTCCACTTT
CDR3 protein: CASSLAAGWGSPLHF

V gene: TRBV6-5
CDR3 length: 13
J gene: TRBJ1-2
D gene: NA
clone size: many
CDR3 DNA: TGTGCCAGCAGTTACTCATCACCATATGGCTACACCTTC
CDR3 protein: CASSYSSPYGYTF

V gene: TRBV5-4
CDR3 length: 14
J gene: TRBJ2-5
D gene: NA
clone size: once
CDR3 DNA: TGTGCCAGCAGCTTCACGGGACGCCGAGAGACCCAGTACTTC
CDR3 protein: CASSFTGRRETQYF

V gene: TRBV24-1
CDR3 length: 15
J gene: TRBJ2-1
D gene: TRBD2
clone size: NA
CDR3 DNA: TGTGCCGCCGCCAAGACTAGCGGGAATAACAATGAGCAGTTCTTC
CDR3 protein: CAAAKTSGNNNEQFF

V gene: TRBV4-2
CDR3 length: 15
J gene: TRBJ2-7
D gene: NA
clone size: NA
CDR3 DNA: TGTGCCAGCAGCCGAGGGCAATCTTCCTACAATGAGCAGTACTTC
CDR3 protein: CASSRGQSSYNEQYF

V gene: TRBV5-1
CDR3 length: 17
J gene: TRBJ2-4
D gene: TRBD2
clone size: NA
CDR3 DNA: TGCGCCAGCAGCTTGGCAGGGCGGGGGGGCGGCCCAAACATTCAGTACTTC
CDR3 protein: CASSLAGRGGGPNIQYF

V gene: TRBV9
CDR3 length: 14
J gene: TRBJ2-3
D gene: NA
clone size: many
CDR3 DNA: TGTGCCAGCAGCGTAGCGGCGGAGGGAGATACGCAGTATTTT
CDR3 protein: CASSVAAEGDTQYF

V gene: TRBV6-1
CDR3 length: 15
J gene: TRBJ2-5
D gene: TRBD1
clone size: many
CDR3 DNA: TGTGCCAGCAGTGAATTGGGACAGTACCAAGAGACCCAGTACTTC
CDR3 protein: CASSELGQYQETQYF

V gene: TRBV5-1
CDR3 length: 13
J gene: TRBJ2-5
D gene: NA
clone size: NA
CDR3 DNA: TGCGCCAGCAACTATGGAGGTCAAGAGACCCAGTACTTC
CDR3 protein: CASNYGGQETQYF

V gene: TRBV7-9
CDR3 length: 11
J gene: TRBJ2-3
D gene: NA
clone size: many
CDR3 DNA: TGTGCCAGCAGCGCATTAGATACGCAGTATTTT
CDR3 protein: CASSALDTQYF

V gene: TRBV6-1
CDR3 length: 12
J gene: TRBJ2-5
D gene: NA
clone size: many
CDR3 DNA: TGTGCCAGCAGTGAAGCTCCAGAGACCCAGTACTTC
CDR3 protein: CASSEAPETQYF

V gene: TRBV7-3
CDR3 length: 15
J gene: TRBJ2-7
D gene: TRBD2
clone size: many
CDR3 DNA: TGTGCCAGCAGCTTAGGGGGGACTAGCGGCTACGAGCAGTACTTC
CDR3 protein: CASSLGGTSGYEQYF

V gene: TRBV20-1
CDR3 length: 13
J gene: TRBJ1-5
D gene: NA
clone size: few
CDR3 DNA: TGCAGTGCTAGGAGGCAGGGAGCTCAGCCCCAGCATTTT
CDR3 protein: CSARRQGAQPQHF

V gene: TRBV5-5
CDR3 length: 17
J gene: TRBJ1-3
D gene: TRBD1
clone size: few
CDR3 DNA: TGTGCCAGCAGCTTACGACAGGGGATAGGATCGGGAAACACCATATATTTT
CDR3 protein: CASSLRQGIGSGNTIYF

V gene: TRBV6-2/TRBV6-3
CDR3 length: 15
J gene: TRBJ1-6
D gene: TRBD1
clone size: NA
CDR3 DNA: TGTGCCAGCAGTCCGACAGGGTGGGGAAATTCACCCCTCCACTTT
CDR3 protein: CASSPTGWGNSPLHF

V gene: TRBV9
CDR3 length: 16
J gene: TRBJ2-1
D gene: NA
clone size: NA
CDR3 DNA: TGTGCCAGCAGCGTATCCTCTAGCTACACCCCCAATGAGCAGTTCTTC
CDR3 protein: CASSVSSSYTPNEQFF

V gene: TRBV6-5
CDR3 length: 21
J gene: TRBJ2-2
D gene: TRBD2
clone size: NA
CDR3 DNA: TGTGCCAGCAGTATCACTCCGGGACTAGCGGGGGTGAACGCGAACACCGGGGAGCTGTTTTTT
CDR3 protein: CASSITPGLAGVNANTGELFF

V gene: TRBV9
CDR3 length: 16
J gene: TRBJ1-1
D gene: NA
clone size: NA
CDR3 DNA: TGTGCCAGCAGCGCCGGCTTACAGGGCGGCCGAACTGAAGCTTTCTTT
CDR3 protein: CASSAGLQGGRTEAFF

V gene: TRBV7-2
CDR3 length: 12
J gene: TRBJ1-6
D gene: NA
clone size: NA
CDR3 DNA: TGTGCCAGCCGCTCTGGCGGATCACCCCTCCACTTT
CDR3 protein: CASRSGGSPLHF

V gene: TRBV10-2
CDR3 length: 15
J gene: TRBJ2-5
D gene: TRBD2
clone size: many
CDR3 DNA: TGCGCCAGCAGTGATTTTGGCGGGGGTGGGGAGACCCAGTACTTC
CDR3 protein: CASSDFGGGGETQYF

V gene: TRBV6-6
CDR3 length: 15
J gene: TRBJ2-3
D gene: TRBD2
clone size: few
CDR3 DNA: TGTGCCAGCGCGACTAGCGGGGGGGGCACAGATACGCAGTATTTT
CDR3 protein: CASATSGGGTDTQYF

V gene: TRBV5-5
CDR3 length: 11
J gene: TRBJ2-5
D gene: NA
clone size: few
CDR3 DNA: TGTGCCAGCAGCTTGTTTTCGAGGGAGTACTTC
CDR3 protein: CASSLFSREYF

V gene: TRBV5-1
CDR3 length: 14
J gene: TRBJ2-3
D gene: NA
clone size: many
CDR3 DNA: TGCGCCAGCAGTCGAGATCATTTGTCGGATACGCAGTATTTT
CDR3 protein: CASSRDHLSDTQYF

V gene: TRBV29-1
CDR3 length: 14
J gene: TRBJ2-7
D gene: TRBD2
clone size: NA
CDR3 DNA: TGCAGCGTGTCGGCGGGGGGCACCTCCTACGAGCAGTACTTC
CDR3 protein: CSVSAGGTSYEQYF